The clone carrying this TCR beta chain appeared a single time. Its antigen is unidentified. The data belong to a study of T cell responses to AZD1222 COVID-19 vaccine. Study outcomes and limitations: Clonal diversity may have been underestimated, and the donors were mostly white British, with more females than males. No day 14 peak samples; only post-peak repertoires were characterized. Baseline antibody screening turned up just six or seven seropositive AZD1222 recipients. An increase in Spike-specific TCR breadth and depth was observed after two AZD1222 doses.

The CDR3 totals 13 residues. Germline values: CDR1 LGHDT, CDR2 YNNKEL (reference sequence). V was clipped by 4 bases and J by 2 bases; unmatched bases: 1. The method was immunoSEQ multiplex PCR; TCRdb's version includes in-frame clones alone and lacks a portion of them. The sample has tens of thousands of clones, around 85% seen once. This sequence originates from an adult in good health. V usage is TRBV3-1 (or the pseudogene TRBV3-2) and J usage is TRBJ1-2, with 7 bases that match TRBD1. The sequencing here drew on peripheral blood, taken on day 0 of MenACWY control vaccination. Written as DNA, the CDR3 is TGTGCCAGCAGCCCACAGGGGAACTATGGCTACACCTTC. This codes for CASSPQGNYGYTF.